The clone carrying this T cell receptor beta chain was detected only a few times. The antigen is unknown. The study reverse transcribed the entire isolated RNA, so it sequenced expressed TCRB transcripts. The protocol was immunoSEQ multiplex PCR, while the TCRdb copy is restricted to in-frame clones and leaves out a portion. The table records 350,000 to 450,000 clones, over 9.5% of them present only once. Germline loops: CDR1 SEHNR, CDR2 FQNEAQ (reference sequence). This CDR3 contains 15 residues. V shed 5 bases and J 5 bases; nucleotides not matched to a gene: 7. This sample is part of a study of beta chain features in type 1 diabetes. Study-wide results and limits: Comparison showed that naive, central memory and Treg TCRB repertoires appeared more similar among patients than among healthy donors. Equally in patients and controls, shorter templates might have been favored by PCR. Moderately but significantly shorter TCRB CDR3s were found in Type 1 diabetes patients in all four CD4+ subsets. More deletions and fewer insertions at VDJ junctions were found in patients with type 1 diabetes.

Sorted populations all had greater than 95% purity. Input material: naive CD4+ T cells from blood. The chain carries TRBV7-9 and TRBJ2-5; the match to TRBD1 covers 11 bases. This sequence was found in a woman in her late teens or twenties with type 1 diabetes. The CDR3 loop is CASSPRTGGAETQYF. CDR3 DNA: TGTGCCAGCAGCCCCCGGACAGGGGGCGCGGAGACCCAGTACTTC.